These 11 T cell receptor beta chains came from one sample sequenced in a study of cytomegalovirus exposure and HLA in healthy donors. The primer mix had 60 Vbeta and 13 Jbeta primers. TCRdb's copy holds only in-frame clones and misses some; the assay was immunoSEQ multiplex PCR. The sample lists around 200,000 clones; 80% to 85% were seen once. The sample taken for sequencing was PBMCs. The source is a man aged 45-65 years in good health and CMV-seronegative.

V and J are TRBV5-1 and TRBJ2-3; 11 bases line up with TRBD2. V was clipped by 1 base and J by 9 bases; unmatched bases: 16. Germline V gene lookup returns CDR1 SGHRS and CDR2 YFSETQ. This CDR3 spans 18 amino acids. The CDR3 sequence: CASSLRLAGPPPQGTQYF. The CDR3 DNA reads as TGCGCCAGCAGCTTGAGACTAGCGGGACCCCCCCCACAGGGCACGCAGTATTTT.

As concerns this clone: A junction boundary mismatches the germline segment, possibly from a read error. The chain couples TRBV7-9 to TRBJ1-3, with D tentatively TRBD1 (5 bases). The CDR3 sequence is 17 residues long. Germline V gene data show CDR1 as SEHNR and CDR2 as FQNEAQ (reference sequence). The CDR3 sequence is CSSRFHVGTSSGNTIYF. The DNA of the CDR3 is TGTTCCAGCAGATTTCACGTCGGGACTTCATCTGGAAACACCATATATTTT.

The gene calls are TRBV2 and TRBJ2-5; no reliable D call. V dropped 6 bases and J dropped 4 bases, with 9 bases sitting between them. The CDR3 spans 12 residues. CDR1 and CDR2 (germline): SNHLY, FYNNEI. The CDR3 DNA is TGTGCCAGCAGCGAGTTCGTAGAGACCCAGTACTTC. It is translated as CASSEFVETQYF.

J is TRBJ2-3 and V is TRBV13; perhaps TRBD1 as D (5 bases). The CDR3 runs to 13 residues. V lost 2 bases and J 5 bases, leaving 8 bases between the germline ends. Germline CDR1 and CDR2: PRHDT and FYEKMQ (reference sequence). This CDR3 reads CASSLRGQDTQYF. CDR3 nucleotides: TGTGCCAGCAGCTTAAGGGGTCAAGATACGCAGTATTTT.

The chain couples TRBV5-1 to TRBJ2-3; D is undetermined. Germline values: CDR1 SGHRS, CDR2 YFSETQ. The CDR3 loop spans 16 amino acids. The V end lost 1 base, the J end lost 3 bases, and 15 bases lay between the germline ends. The CDR3 region is CASSLPTPGSTDTQYF. In DNA, the CDR3 is TGCGCCAGCAGCTTGCCCACCCCGGGTTCTACAGATACGCAGTATTTT.

The chain joins TRBV29-1 to TRBJ2-7, with 10 bases aligning to TRBD1. The junction had 15 bases not matched to a gene; V was cut back by 7 bases and J by 0 bases. This CDR3 contains 17 residues. The germline V gene encodes CDR1 SQVTM and CDR2 ANQGSEA. The CDR3 bases are TGCAGCGCCGCACTCCCCGGGACAGGGGTCGGCTCCTACGAGCAGTACTTC. It translates to CSAALPGTGVGSYEQYF.

This clone was seen a handful of times. The V call is TRBV11-3, the J call TRBJ2-1, with D maybe TRBD1 (5 bases). CDR3 length equals 15 residues. CDR1 is SGHNT and CDR2 is YENEEA in the germline V gene. The V end lost 6 bases, the J end lost 7 bases, and 19 bases lay between the germline ends. The CDR3 is CASSNSRGNLNEQFF. In nucleotides, the CDR3 is TGTGCCAGCAGTAATTCAAGGGGCAATCTTAATGAGCAGTTCTTC.

The chain recombines TRBV5-4 with TRBJ2-3, with TRBD2 identical over 7 bases. The CDR3 is 16 amino acids. Germline values: CDR1 SGHNT, CDR2 YYREEE (reference sequence). V dropped 2 bases and J dropped 0; count of bases not matched to a gene: 6. CDR3 residues: CASSLRLAASTDTQYF. DNA for the CDR3: TGTGCCAGCAGCTTAAGGCTAGCGGCTAGCACAGATACGCAGTATTTT.

In this sample, this clone is medium-sized (0.01 to 0.1%). The V gene is TRBV4-3, the J gene TRBJ2-7; 7 bases fit TRBD2. The germline CDR1 and CDR2 sequences are LGHNA and YSLEER. This CDR3 contains 13 residues. With V trimmed by 6 bases and J by 2 bases, 4 bases remained unmatched. As DNA, the CDR3 is TGCGCCAGCAGTTCAGGGAGGGCCTACGAGCAGTACTTC. Translation: CASSSGRAYEQYF.

The rearrangement uses TRBV18 and TRBJ1-2, with TRBD1 matching over 7 bases. The CDR3 sequence is 14 residues long. Germline V gene data show CDR1 as KGHSH and CDR2 as LQKENI. V shed 4 bases, J shed 3 bases, and the junction held 5 bases outside the gene matches. The CDR3 sequence is CASSLTGTDYGYTF. The DNA for the CDR3 is TGTGCCAGCTCACTGACAGGGACTGACTATGGCTACACCTTC.

The rearrangement links TRBV4-3 to TRBJ2-7; tentatively, D is TRBD2 (7 bases). Germline V CDR1 and CDR2: LGHNA, YSLEER. This CDR3 spans 18 amino acids. V shed 1 base and J shed 1 base, with 20 bases lying between them. The CDR3 spells CASSQGLGAGRISYEQYF. The CDR3 nucleotides read TGCGCCAGCAGCCAAGGGTTGGGGGCCGGGAGGATATCCTACGAGCAGTACTTC.